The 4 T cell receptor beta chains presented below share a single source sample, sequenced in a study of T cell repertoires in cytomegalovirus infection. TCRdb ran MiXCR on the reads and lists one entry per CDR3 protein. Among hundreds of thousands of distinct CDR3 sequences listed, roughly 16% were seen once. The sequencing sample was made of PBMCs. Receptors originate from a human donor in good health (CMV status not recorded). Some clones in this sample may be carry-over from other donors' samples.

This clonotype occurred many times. The CDR3 bases are TGTGCCAGCAGCTTTTGGACAGGGAGCATAGGTGTAGCTGGGGCCAACGTCCTGACTTTC. It encodes CASSFWTGSIGVAGANVLTF. The gene calls are TRBV7-2 and TRBJ2-6, with 8 bases identical to TRBD1. Germline CDR1 is SGHTA and CDR2 is FQGNSA. The CDR3 sequence is 20 residues long. V lost 3 bases to trimming and J lost 2 bases; unmatched junction nucleotides: 15.

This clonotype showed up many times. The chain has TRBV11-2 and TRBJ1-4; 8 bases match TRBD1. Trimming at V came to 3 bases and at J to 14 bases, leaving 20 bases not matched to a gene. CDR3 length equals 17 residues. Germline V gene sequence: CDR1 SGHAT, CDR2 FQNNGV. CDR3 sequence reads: CASSLTPGQDPLTGLFF. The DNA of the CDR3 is TGTGCCAGCAGCTTGACCCCGGGACAGGACCCCCTAACGGGGCTGTTTTTT.

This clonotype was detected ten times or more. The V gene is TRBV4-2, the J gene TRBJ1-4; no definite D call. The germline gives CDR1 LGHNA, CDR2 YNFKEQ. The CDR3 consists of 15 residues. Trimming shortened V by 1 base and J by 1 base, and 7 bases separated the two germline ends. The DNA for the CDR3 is TGTGCCAGCAGCCAAGCCGGGCAAACTAATGAAAAACTGTTTTTT. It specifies CASSQAGQTNEKLFF.

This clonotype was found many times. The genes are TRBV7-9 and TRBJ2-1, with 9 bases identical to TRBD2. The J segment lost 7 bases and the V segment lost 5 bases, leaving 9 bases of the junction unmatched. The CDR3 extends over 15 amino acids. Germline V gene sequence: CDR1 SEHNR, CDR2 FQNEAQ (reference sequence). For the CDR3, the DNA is TGTGCCAGCAGCCCCCCGGGACTAGCCGCTAATGAGCAGTTCTTC. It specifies CASSPPGLAANEQFF.